This TCR beta chain appears in the sequencing data of a study of monozygotic twins with inflammatory bowel disease. After re-calling the 5' RACE reads, TCRdb lists one entry per CDR3 protein, DNA absent. This listing includes fewer than 110,000 distinct CDR3 sequences. Study-level points and caveats: There was no way to distinguish the different T cell subtypes. Healthy co-twins had higher TCRbeta inverse Simpson diversity than their IBD twins. Whether twins were concordant or discordant made no difference to repertoire similarity, possibly from limited power. It was not supported that a single strong signal or clonotype was associated with IBD.

For this clonotype: Its antigen remains unidentified.

Germline CDR1 DFQATT, CDR2 SNEGSKA (reference sequence). The CDR3 is made up of 15 amino acids. The TCR sequence derives from a human donor with ulcerative colitis or Crohn's disease, or a healthy co-twin of an affected twin (not recorded which). Sequenced material: blood. J is TRBJ2-7 and V is TRBV20-1; the D call from TCRdb, TRBD2, cannot be confirmed without DNA. CDR3: CSAPSGGHSSYEQYF.